These 30 T cell receptor beta chains were sequenced from one sample in a study of T-cell reconstitution after alpha-beta-depleted transplantation in children. TCRbeta library construction was performed incorporating unique molecular identifiers. MiXCR was run by TCRdb on the PCR reads, yielding one entry per CDR3 protein. The data contain a few hundred thousand distinct CDR3 sequences, 20% to 30% of them singletons. The sample was PBMCs, mostly from graft donor cells, taken 360 days after TCRalphabeta/CD19-depleted stem cell transplant. These receptors were obtained from a female patient aged 2-10 years who had a stem cell transplant for congenital amegakaryocytic thrombocytopenia, so the T cells may come from the graft donor.

This clonotype appeared once. A much larger clone lies a single base off, so this may be a read error. The gene calls are TRBV7-9 and TRBJ2-1, with D possibly matching TRBD1 (6 bases). The CDR3 has 16 residues. The germline V gene has CDR1 SEHNR and CDR2 FQNEAQ (reference sequence). The chain's CDR3 is CASSPPQGFGANKQFF. CDR3 sequence (DNA): TGTGCCAGCAGCCCCCCGCAGGGGTTTGGGGCCAATAAGCAGTTCTTC.

This clonotype has a handful of counts. The chain joins TRBV6-1 to TRBJ2-5; D is perhaps TRBD2 (5 bases). Between the trimmed V and J ends, which lost 8 bases and 5 bases, there was a span of 18 bases. Germline CDR1 reads MNHNS; CDR2 reads SASEGT. This CDR3 has 14 residues. The CDR3 is CASRQALARETQYF. The CDR3 coding sequence is TGTGCCAGCCGCCAGGCCCTAGCTCGGGAGACCCAGTACTTC.

The rearrangement uses TRBV21-1 and TRBJ2-7. TRBV21-1 corresponds to a pseudogene. This CDR3 comprises 13 residues. The DNA of the CDR3 is TGTGCCAGCAGCAAAGCGTTTTTGGGCGAGCAGTACTTC. Residues: CASSKAFLGEQYF.

V is TRBV27 and J is TRBJ2-3; TRBD2 matches 8 bases. The germline V gene has CDR1 MNHEY and CDR2 SMNVEV (reference sequence). This CDR3 has 13 amino acids. The trim removed 3 bases at V and 10 bases at J, leaving 6 bases unmatched. CDR3 DNA sequence: TGTGCCAGCAGTTTTGCGACCGGGGGGGCGCAGTATTTT. Amino acid sequence: CASSFATGGAQYF.

V usage is TRBV7-6 and J usage is TRBJ2-7; TRBD2 matches 11 bases. The J segment lost 5 bases and the V segment lost 4 bases, leaving 10 bases of the junction unmatched. The CDR3 length is 16 residues. The germline V gene has CDR1 SGHVS and CDR2 FNYEAQ. The CDR3 DNA follows: TGTGCCAGCAGCTCCCCTCTTAGCGGGAGGGGGAACGAGCAGTACTTC. As protein: CASSSPLSGRGNEQYF.

The CDR3 spells CSADTGSRYEQYF. In DNA, the CDR3 is TGCAGTGCTGATACAGGGTCCCGTTACGAGCAGTACTTC. This chain joins TRBV20-1 and TRBJ2-7; perhaps TRBD1 as D (6 bases). V dropped 5 bases and J dropped 4 bases, with 15 bases sitting between them. The germline V gene has CDR1 DFQATT and CDR2 SNEGSKA (reference sequence). The CDR3 has 13 residues.

The J gene is TRBJ2-5, the V gene TRBV3-1; D is possibly TRBD2 (5 bases). The CDR3 runs 14 residues. Trimming cost V 4 bases and J 1 base, with 10 bases left between them. Germline CDR1 is LGHDT and CDR2 is YNNKEL (reference sequence). The chain's CDR3 is CASSLLEGQETQYF. DNA for the CDR3: TGTGCCAGCAGCCTCCTCGAGGGCCAAGAGACCCAGTACTTC.

This clonotype was counted between two and nine times. The J gene is TRBJ1-1, the V gene TRBV12-3 or TRBV12-4; a possible D gene is TRBD1 (6 bases). CDR3 size: 14 residues. Trimming took 8 bases from V and 1 from J, leaving 14 bases between them. The CDR3: CASGKTGANTEAFF. CDR3 bases: TGTGCCAGCGGCAAGACAGGAGCGAACACTGAAGCTTTCTTT.

This clonotype was recorded a few times. This chain uses TRBV27 with TRBJ2-4, with 7 bases identical to TRBD2. V lost 0 bases and J lost 0; bases outside the gene matches: 2. The germline V gene has CDR1 MNHEY and CDR2 SMNVEV (reference sequence). This CDR3 is built from 16 residues. The CDR3: CASSLSPGGAKNIQYF. The CDR3 region has the DNA TGTGCCAGCAGTTTATCTCCGGGGGGAGCCAAAAACATTCAGTACTTC.

This clonotype came up a few times. V and J are TRBV10-3 and TRBJ2-1; tentatively, D is TRBD2 (5 bases). V lost 10 bases and J lost 0, with 16 bases in between. The CDR3 is 15 residues long. Germline CDR1 reads ENHRY; CDR2 reads SYGVKD. This CDR3 reads CATQLGDGSYNEQFF. CDR3 DNA: TGTGCCACCCAGCTCGGGGATGGCTCCTACAATGAGCAGTTCTTC.

The V gene is TRBV7-2, the J gene TRBJ1-5; D is unclear. The CDR3 totals 15 residues. CDR1 and CDR2 (germline): SGHTA, FQGNSA. Trimming pared 5 bases from V and 7 bases from J, leaving 18 bases between. The CDR3 nucleotides are TGTGCCAGCAGCCAAGCCCCGGGGAATGTACAGCCCCAGCATTTT. Its translation: CASSQAPGNVQPQHF. Together with reference TRBV7-2 and TRBJ1-5, the CDR3 gives the full variable domain: GAGVSQSPSNKVTEKGKDVELRCDPISGHTALYWYRQSLGQGLEFLIYFQGNSAPDKSGLPSDRFSAERTGGSVSTLTIQRTQQEDSAVYLCASSQAPGNVQPQHFGDGTRLSIL.

The rearrangement joins TRBV6-5 to TRBJ1-2; maybe TRBD1 (6 bases). V was clipped by 6 bases and J by 5 bases, with 10 bases between them. The length of the CDR3 is 12 residues. The V gene's germline CDR1 is MNHEY and CDR2 SVGAGI. This chain's CDR3 is CASSTGFYGYTF. The CDR3 bases are TGTGCCAGCAGCACAGGGTTTTATGGCTACACCTTC.

The V and J genes are TRBV12-3 or TRBV12-4 and TRBJ2-7; D is possibly TRBD2 (7 bases). Between the trimmed V and J ends, which lost 5 bases and 5 bases, there was a span of 16 bases. This CDR3 is built from 14 residues. CDR3 loop: CASSLPGGGHEQYF. CDR3 coding DNA: TGTGCCAGCAGTCTCCCTGGGGGGGGCCACGAGCAGTACTTC.

This clonotype was observed a few times. For the CDR3, the DNA is TGTGCCAGCAGTTTAGTCTGGGGGGACGAGCAGTACTTC. Encoded protein: CASSLVWGDEQYF. The J gene is TRBJ2-7, the V gene TRBV12-3 or TRBV12-4, with D possibly being TRBD2 (6 bases). The CDR3 is 13 amino acids. V was pared by 1 base and J by 5 bases, with 9 bases between.

The sample holds a few counts of this clonotype. The chain joins TRBV15 to TRBJ1-1; D is unresolved. The CDR3 has 14 amino acids. V was clipped by 7 bases and J by 3 bases, with 15 bases between them. Germline CDR1 LNHNV, CDR2 YYDKDF (reference sequence). The CDR3 is CATTLLPGDTEAFF. The CDR3 nucleotides read TGTGCCACCACACTGCTCCCGGGAGACACTGAAGCTTTCTTT.

This clonotype was detected a few times. The CDR3 region has the DNA TGTGCCATCAGTGACTGGGACCAAGAGACCCAGTACTTC. Amino acids: CAISDWDQETQYF. This chain links TRBV10-3 with TRBJ2-5; D unresolved. The CDR3 covers 13 residues. From germline, CDR1 is ENHRY and CDR2 SYGVKD. With 3 bases removed from V and 0 bases from J, the gap between germline ends came to 5 bases.

The CDR3 sequence: CAWSVWGSSTDTQYF. DNA for the CDR3: TGTGCCTGGAGTGTATGGGGGAGTAGCACAGATACGCAGTATTTT. V usage is TRBV30 and J usage is TRBJ2-3, with D perhaps assigned TRBD1 or TRBD2 (5 bases each). This CDR3 contains 15 residues. The V gene lost 0 bases and the J gene lost 0 bases, with 10 bases spanning the gap. CDR1 and CDR2 from the germline V gene are GTSNPN and SVGIG (reference sequence).

There are a few counts of this clonotype. The rearrangement links TRBV27 to TRBJ2-7, with 13 bases fitting TRBD2. CDR1 and CDR2 (germline): MNHEY, SMNVEV (reference sequence). This CDR3 has 17 amino acids. V dropped 3 bases and J dropped 2; count of bases not matched to a gene: 7. The CDR3 loop reads CASSLRLAGGRPYEQYF. CDR3 nucleotide sequence: TGTGCCAGCAGTTTGAGACTAGCGGGAGGCCGACCCTACGAGCAGTACTTC.

The chain recombines TRBV7-3 with TRBJ1-1, with D uncertain. Germline V lookup: CDR1 SGHTA, CDR2 FQGTGA. The CDR3 has 16 residues. Trimming took off 1 base at V and 6 bases at J, with 18 bases between the two ends. CDR3 loop: CASSLNGPGTDPEAFF. DNA of the CDR3: TGTGCCAGCAGCTTAAATGGTCCGGGTACGGACCCTGAAGCTTTCTTT. The variable domain in full, with the rest retrieved from reference TRBV7-3 and TRBJ1-1, is GAGVSQTPSNKVTEKGKYVELRCDPISGHTALYWYRQSLGQGPEFLIYFQGTGAADDSGLPNDRFFAVRPEGSVSTLKIQRTERGDSAVYLCASSLNGPGTDPEAFFGQGTRLTVV.

This chain uses TRBV7-9 with TRBJ1-6; 7 bases agree with TRBD1. Germline CDR1 and CDR2: SEHNR and FQNEAQ (reference sequence). The CDR3 has 16 residues. V shed 5 bases, J shed 7 bases, and the junction held 11 bases outside the gene matches. For the CDR3, the DNA is TGTGCCAGCAGCACCATCGACAGGGCGAAAAATTCACCCCTCCACTTT. This sequence encodes CASSTIDRAKNSPLHF.

This clonotype has only a few counts. This sequence joins TRBV6-1 and TRBJ2-7; TRBD1 matches 9 bases. The CDR3 length is 13 residues. Germline V gene sequence: CDR1 MNHNS, CDR2 SASEGT. The V gene end was trimmed by 8 bases and the J gene end by 5 bases; junction bases not matched to a gene: 7. CDR3 DNA sequence: TGTGCCAGCGGGGGACAGGGAGGAAACGAGCAGTACTTC. Translating gives CASGGQGGNEQYF.

This chain links TRBV24-1 with TRBJ1-2; 7 nucleotides align to TRBD1. This CDR3 is built from 15 residues. The V gene end was trimmed by 7 bases and the J gene end by 1 base; junction bases not matched to a gene: 8. Germline V CDR1 and CDR2: KGHDR, SFDVKD. This CDR3 reads CATRPGGDSNYGYTF. In nucleotides, the CDR3 is TGTGCCACCAGGCCTGGAGGGGACAGTAACTATGGCTACACCTTC.

The V gene is TRBV29-1, the J gene TRBJ2-2; no reliable D call. The CDR3 consists of 13 residues. Trimming took 2 bases from V and 1 from J, leaving 5 bases between them. Germline V gene data show CDR1 as SQVTM and CDR2 as ANQGSEA. CDR3 region: CSVECQNTGELFF. In DNA, the CDR3 is TGCAGCGTTGAATGTCAGAACACCGGGGAGCTGTTTTTT.

The CDR3 spells CSASTRGSSYNEQFF. The CDR3 nucleotides read TGCAGTGCCAGCACAAGGGGGAGCTCCTACAATGAGCAGTTCTTC. The rearrangement uses TRBV20-1 and TRBJ2-1; a weak D match, TRBD1 (6 bases). The CDR3 consists of 15 residues. Trimming removed 6 bases from V and 0 bases from J, with 15 bases in between. Germline loops: CDR1 DFQATT, CDR2 SNEGSKA (reference sequence).

Only a few counts were recorded for this clonotype. J is TRBJ1-1 and V is TRBV2; D is unresolved. Germline V gene data show CDR1 as SNHLY and CDR2 as FYNNEI. Trimming cost V 9 bases and J 1 base, with 12 bases left between them. The CDR3 is 13 residues long. CDR3 coding DNA: TGTGCCAGTATAACTGAGGCGAACACTGAAGCTTTCTTT. Protein: CASITEANTEAFF. The full variable domain, with the rest looked up from reference TRBV2 and TRBJ1-1, is EPEVTQTPSHQVTQMGQEVILRCVPISNHLYFYWYRQILGQKVEFLVSFYNNEISEKSEIFDDQFSVERPDGSNFTLKIRSTKLEDSAMYFCASITEANTEAFFGQGTRLTVV.

This clonotype was detected a few times. The V call is TRBV11-2, the J call TRBJ2-7; the D is unclear. V lost 5 bases to trimming and J lost 4 bases, with 15 bases between them. The germline V gene has CDR1 SGHAT and CDR2 FQNNGV. The CDR3 is 14 amino acids. The CDR3 nucleotides read TGTGCCAGCAGCCCCGGGCGGCAAGGATACGAGCAGTACTTC. It specifies CASSPGRQGYEQYF.

This clonotype has just a few counts. V gene TRBV9 combines with J gene TRBJ1-2; 9 bases agree with TRBD1. Germline CDR1 reads SGDLS; CDR2 reads YYNGEE. The CDR3 covers 16 residues. J was trimmed by 3 bases and V by 2 bases; bases with no gene match: 8. CDR3 DNA sequence: TGTGCCAGCAGCGTCTCCACAGGGGGCGCTCACTATGGCTACACCTTC. It specifies CASSVSTGGAHYGYTF.

This rearrangement joins TRBV10-3 to TRBJ1-2; unclear D gene. CDR1 is ENHRY and CDR2 is SYGVKD in the germline V gene. The CDR3 is made up of 15 amino acids. V gave up 0 bases and J gave up 1 base, with 9 bases separating them. CDR3 coding DNA: TGTGCCATCAGTGAGTCGTACAGACTTAACTATGGCTACACCTTC. Amino acids: CAISESYRLNYGYTF.

This clonotype was seen a handful of times. Here the CDR3 reads CASSLDRAAGYTF. CDR3 DNA: TGTGCCAGCAGCTTAGACAGGGCTGCTGGCTACACCTTC. This rearrangement joins TRBV7-8 to TRBJ1-2; weak D call: TRBD1 (6 bases). This CDR3 spans 13 amino acids. The germline V and J ends were trimmed by 1 base and 7 bases, with 10 bases remaining between them. Germline CDR1 reads SGHVS; CDR2 reads FQNEAQ.

This clonotype was detected many times. The chain carries TRBV11-2 and TRBJ2-5; 10 positions match TRBD2. Losses at the gene ends were 3 bases for V and 6 bases for J; bases not matched to a gene: 10. CDR1 SGHAT and CDR2 FQNNGV come from the germline V gene. The CDR3 totals 16 residues. The CDR3 sequence: CASSLLRAGGPKTQYF. In DNA, the CDR3 is TGTGCCAGCAGCTTGTTGAGAGCGGGAGGGCCGAAGACCCAGTACTTC.